The 32 T cell receptor beta chains in this list originate from one sample, sequenced in a study of blood T cell repertoires in COVID-19. Assay: immunoSEQ multiplex PCR; the TCRdb copy retains only in-frame clones and omits some. The data show roughly 260,000 clones, roughly 82% seen once. The sample consisted of peripheral blood. Receptors were obtained from a woman in her 70s with acute or convalescent COVID-19.

This chain joins TRBV5-6 and TRBJ1-3; D remains ambiguous. This CDR3 is built from 16 residues. Trimming shortened V by 0 bases and J by 0 bases, and 10 bases separated the two germline ends. Germline lookup yields CDR1 SGHDT and CDR2 YYEEEE. CDR3 amino acids: CASSLDTITSGNTIYF. The CDR3 nucleotides are TGTGCCAGCAGCTTGGACACGATTACCTCTGGAAACACCATATATTTT.

The V and J genes are TRBV28 and TRBJ1-5; TRBD1 might be the D (6 bases). Looked up from germline, CDR1 is MDHEN and CDR2 is SYDVKM. Trimming cost V 5 bases and J 4 bases, with 9 bases left between them. The CDR3 spans 13 residues. The CDR3 loop reads CASSTTGNQPQHF. The DNA for the CDR3 is TGTGCCAGCAGTACGACAGGAAATCAGCCCCAGCATTTT.

This sequence joins TRBV5-8 and TRBJ2-3; perhaps TRBD2 as D (5 bases). The V end was cut by 0 bases, the J end by 0 bases, with 14 bases between. The CDR3 is 17 amino acids. Germline loops: CDR1 SGHTS, CDR2 YDEGEE. For the CDR3, the DNA is TGTGCCAGCAGCTTGGGTCAGACTACCTCTAGCACAGATACGCAGTATTTT. Its protein is CASSLGQTTSSTDTQYF.

This chain connects TRBV5-4 to TRBJ1-2; 9 bases match TRBD1. The CDR3 totals 14 residues. Germline lookup yields CDR1 SGHNT and CDR2 YYREEE (reference sequence). The V and J ends lost 5 bases and 2 bases, in that order; junction bases with no gene match: 4. CDR3 nucleotides: TGTGCCAGCAGAGGGGGGACAGGGAACTATGGCTACACCTTC. Translation gives CASRGGTGNYGYTF.

V and J are TRBV30 and TRBJ2-5; D gene ambiguous. This CDR3 is 16 amino acids long. V was trimmed by 4 bases and J by 0 bases, leaving 18 bases between them. Per germline, CDR1 GTSNPN and CDR2 SVGIG (reference sequence). The CDR3 DNA follows: TGTGCCTGGACCAGTGGGCTCCTGTGGGACCAAGAGACCCAGTACTTC. It yields the protein CAWTSGLLWDQETQYF.

The rearrangement links TRBV9 to TRBJ1-6, with 7 bases that match TRBD1. Germline lookup yields CDR1 SGDLS and CDR2 YYNGEE. This CDR3 comprises 15 residues. J gave up 5 bases and V 3 bases, and 5 bases lay outside the gene matches. CDR3 protein: CASSGEQGNNSPLHF. In DNA form, the CDR3 reads TGTGCCAGCAGCGGAGAACAGGGGAATAATTCACCCCTCCACTTT.

The chain is built from TRBV18 and TRBJ2-5; the match to TRBD2 covers 13 bases. Trimming cost V 4 bases and J 2 bases; bases outside gene matches: 4. CDR1 is KGHSH and CDR2 is LQKENI in the germline V gene. The CDR3 is 16 residues long. CDR3 nucleotide sequence: TGTGCCAGCTCACTCCGGACTAGCGGGGGTCAAGAGACCCAGTACTTC. This codes for CASSLRTSGGQETQYF.

V and J are TRBV19 and TRBJ1-3; possible D gene TRBD1, 5 bases. This CDR3 comprises 15 residues. V was cut by 8 bases and J by 0 bases, with 14 bases left in between. Germline V CDR1 and CDR2: LNHDA, SQIVND (reference sequence). CDR3 DNA: TGTGCCAGTTCGGGCGGGACCTTCTCTGGAAACACCATATATTTT. Protein product: CASSGGTFSGNTIYF.

The rearrangement links TRBV19 to TRBJ1-1; TRBD1 is a possible D gene (6 bases). Germline CDR1 and CDR2: LNHDA and SQIVND (reference sequence). V was trimmed by 0 bases and J by 4 bases, leaving 6 bases between them. The CDR3 has 13 amino acids. This CDR3 is CASSIEGGTEAFF. The CDR3 nucleotides are TGTGCCAGTAGTATAGAAGGGGGCACTGAAGCTTTCTTT.

This sequence joins TRBV3-1 (or the pseudogene TRBV3-2) and TRBJ2-7; 9 nucleotides align to TRBD1. After removal of 1 base from V and 1 base from J, the junction contained 11 bases not matched to a gene. The CDR3 runs to 18 residues. Germline-derived CDR1 and CDR2 are LGHDT and YNNKEL (reference sequence). The CDR3 here is CASSQAPYPGQGSYEQYF. CDR3 bases: TGTGCCAGCAGCCAAGCCCCTTACCCGGGACAGGGATCCTACGAGCAGTACTTC.

This clone was detected only once. The rearrangement uses TRBV10-3 and TRBJ2-3, with 8 bases that match TRBD2. From germline, CDR1 is ENHRY and CDR2 SYGVKD. The V and J ends lost 4 bases and 3 bases, in that order; junction bases with no gene match: 6. CDR3 length equals 15 residues. The chain's CDR3 is CAISGSGAETDTQYF. CDR3 bases: TGTGCCATCAGTGGTAGCGGGGCTGAAACAGATACGCAGTATTTT.

The J gene is TRBJ1-2, the V gene TRBV7-9; no reliable D call. This CDR3 region has 15 residues. Germline V gives CDR1 SEHNR, CDR2 FQNEAQ (reference sequence). Deletions cut 5 bases from V and 3 bases from J, with 16 bases between. This CDR3 is CASSLMEVPDYGYTF. Here the CDR3 DNA reads TGTGCCAGCAGCCTCATGGAGGTACCGGACTATGGCTACACCTTC.

The V and J genes are TRBV7-9 and TRBJ2-7; D is uncertain. The V end lost 0 bases, the J end lost 3 bases, and 9 bases lay between the germline ends. Germline V CDR1 and CDR2: SEHNR, FQNEAQ (reference sequence). The CDR3 runs to 14 residues. CDR3 sequence reads: CASSLAAGDYEQYF. CDR3 nucleotide sequence: TGTGCCAGCAGCTTAGCTGCCGGAGACTACGAGCAGTACTTC. The whole variable domain, filled in from reference TRBV7-9 and TRBJ2-7, reads DTGVSQNPRHKITKRGQNVTFRCDPISEHNRLYWYRQTLGQGPEFLTYFQNEAQLEKSRLLSDRFSAERPKGSFSTLEIQRTEQGDSAMYLCASSLAAGDYEQYFGPGTRLTVT.

The genes are TRBV7-9 and TRBJ1-2, with D possibly TRBD1 on 6 matching bases. Deletions cut 6 bases from V and 4 bases from J, with 12 bases between. The CDR3 extends over 13 amino acids. The V gene's germline CDR1 is SEHNR and CDR2 FQNEAQ (reference sequence). The CDR3 DNA reads TGTGCCAGCAGTATGGACAGCTTCTATGGCTACACCTTC. Protein: CASSMDSFYGYTF.

The chain combines TRBV19 with TRBJ1-5, with D possibly TRBD1 on 6 matching bases. Trimming took 3 bases from V and 3 from J, leaving 18 bases between them. This CDR3 region has 17 residues. In germline, CDR1 is LNHDA, CDR2 SQIVND (reference sequence). In DNA, the CDR3 is TGTGCCAGTAGTATTCATCGGGGGGCGAATAACAATCAGCCCCAGCATTTT. Protein: CASSIHRGANNNQPQHF.

The V call is TRBV3-1 (or the pseudogene TRBV3-2), the J call TRBJ2-1; TRBD1 might be the D (6 bases). The CDR3 is 15 residues long. From germline, CDR1 is LGHDT and CDR2 YNNKEL (reference sequence). Trimming took off 0 bases at V and 3 bases at J, with 9 bases between the two ends. The CDR3 protein is CASSQDTGRYNEQFF. CDR3 nucleotide sequence: TGTGCCAGCAGCCAAGATACAGGGCGCTACAATGAGCAGTTCTTC.

The chain couples TRBV6-6 to TRBJ1-3; 8 nucleotides line up with TRBD1. Germline V lookup: CDR1 MNHNY, CDR2 SVGAGI (reference sequence). Trimming cost V 6 bases and J 3 bases; bases outside gene matches: 4. The CDR3 is 14 residues long. The CDR3 coding sequence is TGTGCCAGCAGCCCAGGGGGCGGTGGAAACACCATATATTTT. Translation: CASSPGGGGNTIYF.

The genes are TRBV6-5 and TRBJ1-3; a weak D match, TRBD1 (6 bases). CDR1 is MNHEY and CDR2 is SVGAGI in the germline V gene. V lost 0 bases and J lost 3, with 6 bases in between. CDR3 length: 14 amino acids. The CDR3 reads CASSYSGGGNTIYF. In DNA, the CDR3 is TGTGCCAGCAGTTACTCAGGGGGTGGAAACACCATATATTTT.

J is TRBJ1-5 and V is TRBV5-8; TRBD1 is a possible D gene (5 bases). The germline V gene has CDR1 SGHTS and CDR2 YDEGEE. V lost 2 bases, J lost 7 bases, and 10 bases lay in between. The length of the CDR3 is 13 residues. For the CDR3, the DNA is TGTGCCAGCAGCTTTCAGGGATACCAGCCCCAGCATTTT. It codes for CASSFQGYQPQHF.

The rearrangement joins TRBV11-2 to TRBJ1-5, with TRBD1 matching over 7 bases. Trimming took 2 bases from V and 4 from J; bases not matched to a gene: 2. The CDR3 spans 14 residues. CDR1 and CDR2 from the germline V gene are SGHAT and FQNNGV. CDR3: CASSLSGGNQPQHF. CDR3 nucleotides: TGTGCCAGCAGCTTATCAGGGGGGAATCAGCCCCAGCATTTT.

The chain recombines TRBV7-2 with TRBJ1-2; 9 nucleotides align to TRBD1. Germline lookup yields CDR1 SGHTA and CDR2 FQGNSA. V gave up 1 base and J gave up 8 bases; unmatched junction bases: 14. The CDR3 has 17 amino acids. The CDR3 bases are TGTGCCAGCAGCTTAGTTGTGACCGGGACAGGGAGCCGCGGCTACACCTTC. Residues: CASSLVVTGTGSRGYTF.

The V and J genes are TRBV7-2 and TRBJ1-3; no definite D call. Germline loops: CDR1 SGHTA, CDR2 FQGNSA. CDR3 length equals 13 residues. The V end was cut by 4 bases, the J end by 0 bases, with 4 bases between. CDR3: CASSSHSGNTIYF. The CDR3 region has the DNA TGTGCCAGCAGCTCCCACTCTGGAAACACCATATATTTT.

The V and J genes are TRBV6-2 or TRBV6-3 and TRBJ1-5, with D perhaps TRBD1 (6 bases). The V gene's germline CDR1 is MNHEY and CDR2 SVGEGT. This CDR3 is built from 14 residues. V was shortened by 5 bases and J by 4 bases, with 12 bases between the two germline ends. In DNA form, the CDR3 reads TGTGCCAGCAGTCAAGGACAGAGGAATCAGCCCCAGCATTTT. It translates to CASSQGQRNQPQHF.

The gene calls are TRBV23-1 and TRBJ2-2; D perhaps matches TRBD2 (6 bases). TRBV23-1 carries the ORF label, with uncertain function. Trimming pared 6 bases from V and 1 base from J, leaving 9 bases between. The CDR3 covers 14 residues. The CDR3: CASRRAGNTGELFF. The CDR3 nucleotides read TGCGCCAGCAGGAGAGCGGGGAACACCGGGGAGCTGTTTTTT.

The CDR3 sequence: CASSSIRSYGYTF. The CDR3 DNA reads as TGTGCCAGCAGTTCCATTCGGTCCTATGGCTACACCTTC. V gene TRBV6-5 combines with J gene TRBJ1-2, with D uncertain. Looked up from germline, CDR1 is MNHEY and CDR2 is SVGAGI. The CDR3 is 13 residues long. Trimming shortened V by 4 bases and J by 4 bases, and 10 bases separated the two germline ends.

This chain connects TRBV4-2 to TRBJ1-1; D is perhaps TRBD1 (5 bases). The CDR3 runs to 14 residues. Trimming removed 2 bases at V and 0 bases at J, with 7 bases between. Per the germline V gene, CDR1 is LGHNA and CDR2 is YNFKEQ. The CDR3 region has the DNA TGTGCCAGCAGCCAAACAGGTGTGAACACTGAAGCTTTCTTT. Residues: CASSQTGVNTEAFF.

V is TRBV19 and J is TRBJ2-2, with 8 bases that match TRBD2. Trimming removed 2 bases from V and 4 bases from J; junction bases left unmatched: 6. This CDR3 contains 16 residues. Germline V CDR1 and CDR2: LNHDA, SQIVND (reference sequence). The CDR3 nucleotides are TGTGCCAGTAGTATAAGTGGCGGGGGGACCACCGGGGAGCTGTTTTTT. Translated: CASSISGGGTTGELFF.

The rearrangement links TRBV7-2 to TRBJ1-2, with 8 bases identical to TRBD1. V gave up 6 bases and J gave up 6 bases; unmatched junction bases: 6. CDR3 length: 13 residues. Germline V lookup: CDR1 SGHTA, CDR2 FQGNSA. In DNA form, the CDR3 reads TGTGCCAGCAGGACAGGGGCGTTTGATGGCTACACCTTC. Translation gives CASRTGAFDGYTF.

V gene TRBV11-2 combines with J gene TRBJ1-5, with TRBD1 matching over 8 bases. The germline V gene encodes CDR1 SGHAT and CDR2 FQNNGV. Trimming cost V 5 bases and J 6 bases; bases outside gene matches: 6. CDR3 length: 14 amino acids. The CDR3 spells CASSKTGVGQPQHF. The CDR3 DNA reads as TGTGCCAGCAGCAAGACAGGGGTCGGTCAGCCCCAGCATTTT.

The chain couples TRBV5-6 to TRBJ1-5; 8 bases are a match to TRBD1. The J segment lost 1 base and the V segment lost 4 bases, leaving 7 bases of the junction unmatched. The germline gives CDR1 SGHDT, CDR2 YYEEEE. The CDR3 has 16 residues. CDR3 nucleotides: TGTGCCAGCAGCCCAGGGGGCAGGGCCAGCAATCAGCCCCAGCATTTT. Translation: CASSPGGRASNQPQHF. The variable domain in full, completed from reference TRBV5-6 and TRBJ1-5, reads DAGVTQSPTHLIKTRGQQVTLRCSPKSGHDTVSWYQQALGQGPQFIFQYYEEEERQRGNFPDRFSGHQFPNYSSELNVNALLLGDSALYLCASSPGGRASNQPQHFGDGTRLSIL.

The count of this clone is one. The rearrangement links TRBV30 to TRBJ1-4; 8 nucleotides line up with TRBD1. Germline CDR1 reads GTSNPN; CDR2 reads SVGIG (reference sequence). This CDR3 is 14 amino acids long. J gave up 7 bases and V 4 bases, and 8 bases lay outside the gene matches. In nucleotides, the CDR3 is TGTGCCTGGAACGGGGACAGGATTTTTGAAAAACTGTTTTTT. It yields the protein CAWNGDRIFEKLFF.

This clone has just a few counts. The CDR3: CASSFGGTDGYTF. DNA for the CDR3: TGTGCCAGCAGTTTTGGAGGGACGGATGGCTACACCTTC. The J gene is TRBJ1-2, the V gene TRBV12-3 or TRBV12-4; weak D call: TRBD1 (5 bases). This CDR3 region has 13 residues. Trimming pared 3 bases from V and 6 bases from J, leaving 11 bases between.